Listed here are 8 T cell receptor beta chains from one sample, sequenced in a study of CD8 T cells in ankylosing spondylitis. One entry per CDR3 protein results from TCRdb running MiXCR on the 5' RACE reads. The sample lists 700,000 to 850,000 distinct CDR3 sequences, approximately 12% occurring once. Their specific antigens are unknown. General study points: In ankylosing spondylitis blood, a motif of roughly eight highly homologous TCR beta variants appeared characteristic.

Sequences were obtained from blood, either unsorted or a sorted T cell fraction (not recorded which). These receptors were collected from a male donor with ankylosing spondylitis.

CDR3 nucleotide sequence: TGTGCCAGCAGCGTGGCCCCCGCGAGAATGTCTGAGCAGTTCTTC. It translates to CASSVAPARMSEQFF. The chain recombines TRBV9 with TRBJ2-1, with D uncertain. V gave up 2 bases and J gave up 9 bases, with 18 bases separating them. Germline assignment: CDR1 SGDLS and CDR2 YYNGEE. The CDR3 extends over 15 amino acids. Using reference TRBV9 and TRBJ2-1 for the parts outside the CDR3, the full variable domain is DSGVTQTPKHLITATGQRVTLRCSPRSGDLSVYWYQQSLDQGLQFLIQYYNGEERAKGNILERFSAQQFPDLHSELNLSSLELGDSALYFCASSVAPARMSEQFFGPGTRLTVL.

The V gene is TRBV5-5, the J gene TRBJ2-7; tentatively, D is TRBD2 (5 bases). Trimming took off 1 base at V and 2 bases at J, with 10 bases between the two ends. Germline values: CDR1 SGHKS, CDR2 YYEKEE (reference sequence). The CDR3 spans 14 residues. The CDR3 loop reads CASSLTGFAYEQYF. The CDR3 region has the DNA TGTGCCAGCAGCTTGACGGGATTTGCCTACGAGCAGTACTTC.

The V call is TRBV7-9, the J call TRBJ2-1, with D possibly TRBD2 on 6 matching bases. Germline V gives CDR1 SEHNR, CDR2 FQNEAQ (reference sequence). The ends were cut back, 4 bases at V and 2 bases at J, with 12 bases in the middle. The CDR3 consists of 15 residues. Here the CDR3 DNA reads TGTGCCAGCAGCTCGGGACTCCCAGCCTACAATGAGCAGTTCTTC. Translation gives CASSSGLPAYNEQFF.

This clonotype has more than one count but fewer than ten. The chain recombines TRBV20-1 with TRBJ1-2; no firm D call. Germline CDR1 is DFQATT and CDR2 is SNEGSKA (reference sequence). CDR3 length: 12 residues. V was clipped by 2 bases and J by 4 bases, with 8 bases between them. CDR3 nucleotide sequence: TGCAGTGCTAGAACAGACCTCTATGGCTACACCTTC. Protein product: CSARTDLYGYTF.

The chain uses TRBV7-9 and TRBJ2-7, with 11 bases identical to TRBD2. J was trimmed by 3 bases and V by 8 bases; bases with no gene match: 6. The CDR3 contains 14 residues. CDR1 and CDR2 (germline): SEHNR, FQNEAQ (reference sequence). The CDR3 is CASGVLAGGYEQYF. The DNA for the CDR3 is TGTGCCAGCGGGGTCCTAGCGGGAGGCTACGAGCAGTACTTC.

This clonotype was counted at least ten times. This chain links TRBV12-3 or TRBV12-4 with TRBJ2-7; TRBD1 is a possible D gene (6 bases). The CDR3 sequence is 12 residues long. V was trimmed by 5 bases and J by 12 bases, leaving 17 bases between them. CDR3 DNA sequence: TGTGCCAGCAGTCCGCAGACAGGTCATCCGTACTTC. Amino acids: CASSPQTGHPYF.

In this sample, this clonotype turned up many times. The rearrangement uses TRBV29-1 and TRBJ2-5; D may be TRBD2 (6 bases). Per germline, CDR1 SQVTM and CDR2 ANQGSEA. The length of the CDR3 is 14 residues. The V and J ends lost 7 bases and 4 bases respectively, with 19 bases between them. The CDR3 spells CSARSGFGGETQYF. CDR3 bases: TGCAGCGCCAGATCGGGTTTCGGGGGAGAGACCCAGTACTTC.

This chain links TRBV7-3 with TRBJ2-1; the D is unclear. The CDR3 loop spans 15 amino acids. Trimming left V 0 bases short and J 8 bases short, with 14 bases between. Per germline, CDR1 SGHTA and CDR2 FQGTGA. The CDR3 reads CASSLTFHTGHEQFF. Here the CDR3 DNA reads TGTGCCAGCAGCTTAACGTTCCATACCGGCCATGAGCAGTTCTTC.